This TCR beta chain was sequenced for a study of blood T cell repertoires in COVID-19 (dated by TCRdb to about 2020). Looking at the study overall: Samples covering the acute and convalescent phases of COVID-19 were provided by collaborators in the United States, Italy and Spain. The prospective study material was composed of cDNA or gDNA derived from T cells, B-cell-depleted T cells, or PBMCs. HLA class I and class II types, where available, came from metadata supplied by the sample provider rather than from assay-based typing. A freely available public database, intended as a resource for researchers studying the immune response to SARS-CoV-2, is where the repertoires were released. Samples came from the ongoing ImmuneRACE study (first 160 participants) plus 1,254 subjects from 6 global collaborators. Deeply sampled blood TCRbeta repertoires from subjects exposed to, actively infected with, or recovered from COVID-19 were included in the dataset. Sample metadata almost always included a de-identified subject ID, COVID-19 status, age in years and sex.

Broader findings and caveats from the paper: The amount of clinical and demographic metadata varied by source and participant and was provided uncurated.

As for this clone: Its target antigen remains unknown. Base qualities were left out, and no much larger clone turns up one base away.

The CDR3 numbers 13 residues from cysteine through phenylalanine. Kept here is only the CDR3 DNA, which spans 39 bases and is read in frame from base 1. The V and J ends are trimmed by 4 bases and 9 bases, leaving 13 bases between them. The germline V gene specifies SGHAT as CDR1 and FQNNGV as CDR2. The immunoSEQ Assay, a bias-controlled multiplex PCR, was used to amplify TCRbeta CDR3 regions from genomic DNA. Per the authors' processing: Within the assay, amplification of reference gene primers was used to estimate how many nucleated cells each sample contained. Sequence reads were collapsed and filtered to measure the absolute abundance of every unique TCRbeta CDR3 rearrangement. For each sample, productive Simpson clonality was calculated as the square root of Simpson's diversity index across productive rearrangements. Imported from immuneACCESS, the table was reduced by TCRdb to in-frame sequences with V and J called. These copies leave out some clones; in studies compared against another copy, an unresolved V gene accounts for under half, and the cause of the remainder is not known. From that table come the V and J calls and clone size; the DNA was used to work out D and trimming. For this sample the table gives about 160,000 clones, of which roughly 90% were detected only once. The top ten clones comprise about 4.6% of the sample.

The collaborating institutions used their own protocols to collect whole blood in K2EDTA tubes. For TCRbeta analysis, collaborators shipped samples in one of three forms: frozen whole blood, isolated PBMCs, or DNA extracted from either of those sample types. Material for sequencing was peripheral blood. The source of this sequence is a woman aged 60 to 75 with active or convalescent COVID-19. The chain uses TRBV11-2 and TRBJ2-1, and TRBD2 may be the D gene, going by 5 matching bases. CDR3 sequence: CASSSVEGSEQFF. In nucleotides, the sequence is TGTGCCAGCAGCTCCGTTGAGGGCAGTGAGCAGTTCTTC.